These 17 T cell receptor beta chains were all obtained from the same sample, sequenced in a study of blood T cell repertoires in COVID-19 (TCRdb year 2020). Libraries were built with the immunoSEQ multiplex PCR assay. Not all clones reach the TCRdb copy of this immuneACCESS table, which keeps in-frame sequences only. Checked studies attribute under half of the gap to unresolved V genes and leave the rest unexplained. Within this sample are under 200,000 clones, with about 88% of them counted one time only. Of the sample, under 2% is held by the ten largest clones. The specimen was peripheral blood. These receptors all stem from a man between 18 and 35 years old with active or convalescent COVID-19.

V gene TRBV30 combines with J gene TRBJ1-2, with TRBD1 as a possible D gene (6 bases). Germline loops: CDR1 GTSNPN, CDR2 SVGIG (reference sequence). Trimming left V 2 bases short and J 6 bases short, with 10 bases between. The CDR3 covers 12 residues. As DNA, the CDR3 is TGTGCCTGGAGTCCCGCAGGGGATGGCTACACCTTC. Amino acid sequence: CAWSPAGDGYTF.

The chain combines TRBV30 with TRBJ1-5; D is undetermined. The V and J ends lost 2 bases and 4 bases respectively, with 9 bases between them. The CDR3 spans 13 residues. Germline V gene lookup returns CDR1 GTSNPN and CDR2 SVGIG (reference sequence). The CDR3 nucleotides read TGTGCCTGGAGTCCTCGGGAGAATCAGCCCCAGCATTTT. It encodes CAWSPRENQPQHF.

The V and J genes are TRBV30 and TRBJ1-1; D not certain. V lost 0 bases, J lost 1 base, and 6 bases lay in between. Germline loops: CDR1 GTSNPN, CDR2 SVGIG (reference sequence). The CDR3 totals 13 residues. CDR3 region: CAWSVLGNTEAFF. CDR3 bases: TGTGCCTGGAGTGTACTCGGGAACACTGAAGCTTTCTTT.

The V and J genes are TRBV6-2 or TRBV6-3 and TRBJ2-1; TRBD1 matches at 11 bases. After removal of 4 bases from V and 9 bases from J, the junction contained 23 bases not matched to a gene. Germline CDR1 MNHEY, CDR2 SVGEGT. The CDR3 covers 20 residues. CDR3: CASSSSGTGGISGSWREQFF. CDR3 nucleotide sequence: TGTGCCAGCAGTTCATCCGGGACAGGGGGGATTAGCGGGAGTTGGCGTGAGCAGTTCTTC.

The V call is TRBV30, the J call TRBJ1-5; 8 nucleotides agree with TRBD1. This CDR3 spans 14 amino acids. Germline CDR1 is GTSNPN and CDR2 is SVGIG (reference sequence). V was pared by 5 bases and J by 6 bases, with 9 bases of the junction left unmatched. The CDR3 region is CAWDGGQVGQPQHF. CDR3 nucleotides: TGTGCCTGGGATGGGGGACAGGTCGGTCAGCCCCAGCATTTT.

The rearrangement joins TRBV6-5 to TRBJ2-3, with a weak D call TRBD1 (6 bases). The CDR3 is 14 amino acids. V lost 11 bases and J 8 bases, leaving 23 bases between the germline ends. Germline V gene data show CDR1 as MNHEY and CDR2 as SVGAGI. The chain's CDR3 is CAAHDGRGAGTQYF. For the CDR3, the DNA is TGTGCCGCCCACGACGGCAGGGGAGCAGGTACGCAGTATTTT.

V is TRBV5-6 and J is TRBJ2-5; D is perhaps TRBD1 (5 bases). Between the trimmed V and J ends, which lost 1 base and 0 bases, there was a span of 10 bases. The CDR3 sequence is 15 residues long. The germline gives CDR1 SGHDT, CDR2 YYEEEE. Here the CDR3 reads CASSLTTAYQETQYF. The CDR3 region has the DNA TGTGCCAGCAGCTTGACGACAGCTTACCAAGAGACCCAGTACTTC.

This clone appeared a single time. The chain carries TRBV19 and TRBJ2-1, with D tentatively TRBD2 (7 bases). Germline CDR1 and CDR2: LNHDA and SQIVND (reference sequence). Trimming left V 1 base short and J 5 bases short, with 12 bases between. This CDR3 comprises 15 residues. CDR3: CASSIAAGADNEQFF. CDR3 in DNA: TGTGCCAGTAGTATAGCCGCGGGGGCAGACAATGAGCAGTTCTTC.

This clone was seen a handful of times. V and J are TRBV3-1 (or the pseudogene TRBV3-2) and TRBJ1-1; TRBD1 is a possible D gene (6 bases). The CDR3 is 15 amino acids. CDR1 and CDR2 from the germline V gene are LGHDT and YNNKEL (reference sequence). Trimming left V 3 bases short and J 2 bases short, with 13 bases between. The CDR3 protein is CASSHLRGRNTEAFF. Written as DNA, the CDR3 is TGTGCCAGCAGCCACCTGAGGGGGAGAAACACTGAAGCTTTCTTT.

The CDR3 sequence: CASSLFRGTGAAYSNQPQHF. The CDR3, as DNA: TGTGCCAGCAGTTTATTTCGGGGGACAGGGGCCGCTTATAGCAATCAGCCCCAGCATTTT. J is TRBJ1-5 and V is TRBV28; 10 bases are shared with TRBD1. Per the germline V gene, CDR1 is MDHEN and CDR2 is SYDVKM. V trimming: 1 base; J trimming: 0 bases; junction bases outside the gene matches: 12. CDR3 size: 20 residues.

The V gene is TRBV10-3, the J gene TRBJ2-7, with 11 positions matching TRBD2. The germline V gene has CDR1 ENHRY and CDR2 SYGVKD. The CDR3 totals 15 residues. J gave up 6 bases and V 7 bases, and 11 bases lay outside the gene matches. CDR3 sequence reads: CAITIALAGESEQYF. In nucleotides, the CDR3 is TGTGCCATCACAATCGCACTAGCGGGAGAATCCGAGCAGTACTTC.

The chain is built from TRBV7-6 and TRBJ2-3; TRBD2 aligns across 10 bases. The CDR3 is 17 residues long. The trim removed 5 bases at V and 1 base at J, leaving 9 bases unmatched. Germline loops: CDR1 SGHVS, CDR2 FNYEAQ. As DNA, the CDR3 is TGTGCCAGCAGCCTCAACATCGGGACTAGCGGCACAGATACGCAGTATTTT. Amino acids: CASSLNIGTSGTDTQYF.

The chain employs TRBV3-1 (or the pseudogene TRBV3-2) and TRBJ1-1; tentative D call: TRBD1 (5 bases). In germline, CDR1 is LGHDT, CDR2 YNNKEL (reference sequence). V shed 1 base and J shed 10 bases, with 16 bases lying between them. This CDR3 comprises 14 residues. CDR3 protein: CASSQVTGREGAFF. DNA for the CDR3: TGTGCCAGCAGCCAAGTCACGGGGCGGGAAGGAGCTTTCTTT.

The rearrangement joins TRBV4-1 to TRBJ1-1; 8 bases map to TRBD1. Per germline, CDR1 MGHRA and CDR2 YSYEKL. The CDR3 loop spans 15 amino acids. V lost 3 bases to trimming and J lost 4 bases; unmatched junction nucleotides: 7. As DNA, the CDR3 is TGCGCCAGCAGCCAGGCAGGGGGCGGGTTCACTGAAGCTTTCTTT. It is translated as CASSQAGGGFTEAFF.

V is TRBV30 and J is TRBJ1-1; D remains unclear. The ends were cut back, 4 bases at V and 0 bases at J, with 9 bases in the middle. This CDR3 contains 13 residues. CDR1 and CDR2 from the germline V gene are GTSNPN and SVGIG (reference sequence). The CDR3 DNA sequence: TGTGCCTGGACCCGACTACTGAACACTGAAGCTTTCTTT. Translated, it gives CAWTRLLNTEAFF.

The chain joins TRBV4-1 to TRBJ2-5; the match to TRBD1 covers 11 bases. Looked up from germline, CDR1 is MGHRA and CDR2 is YSYEKL. This CDR3 contains 16 residues. The trim removed 4 bases at V and 2 bases at J, leaving 6 bases unmatched. This CDR3 is CASSLGQGAAQETQYF. CDR3 in DNA: TGCGCCAGCAGCCTTGGACAGGGGGCGGCTCAAGAGACCCAGTACTTC.

The chain carries TRBV24-1 and TRBJ2-3; 7 nucleotides line up with TRBD2. J lost 6 bases, V lost 3 bases, and 5 bases had no gene match. CDR3 length equals 14 residues. The germline gives CDR1 KGHDR, CDR2 SFDVKD. The CDR3 reads CATSDPGGLDTQYF. The CDR3 DNA reads TGTGCCACCAGTGATCCCGGGGGGTTGGATACGCAGTATTTT.